The table lists the clone carrying this T cell receptor (beta chain) with a few counts. What it recognizes is unknown. Two oligonucleotides, mixed equimolar, formed the beta constant-region primer covering TRBC1 and TRBC2. Nested alpha and beta constant-region primers with the SP2 primer drove four PCR rounds on ligated cDNA. From the UMI-ligation and nested PCR reads, TCRdb called clonotypes with MiXCR, one entry per CDR3 protein. The table has under 40,000 distinct CDR3 sequences, 13% seen once; the top ten hold around 20%. CDR1 and CDR2 from the germline V gene are LGHDT and YNNKEL (reference sequence). The CDR3 contains 14 residues. The germline V and J ends were trimmed by 2 bases and 7 bases, with 15 bases remaining between them. The sample originates from a study of naive and memory T cell subsets. Study-level findings and limits: Naive and memory subsets had different power law exponents for TCR abundance.

From the second PCR step, alpha and beta chains were amplified apart. Cells stained for CD3, CD4, CD8, CD45RA, CD27 and viability were sorted into four CD45RA/CD27 subsets. Sequences were obtained from effector memory CD4+ T cells from blood. Regarding subset: effector memory, CD45RA- CD27-. The chain is built from TRBV3-1 and TRBJ2-7, with D maybe TRBD2 (6 bases). This receptor was obtained from a human donor in good health. Written as DNA, the CDR3 is TGTGCCAGCAGCCAATACAGCAACCGGGGGGAGCAGTACTTC. It specifies CASSQYSNRGEQYF.